Below are 24 T cell receptor beta chains sequenced from a single sample in a study of radiotherapy plus CTLA-4 blockade in lung cancer (dated by TCRdb to the late 2010s). Receptor libraries were prepared by the immunoSEQ multiplex PCR assay. TCRdb took this table from immuneACCESS and kept in-frame rearrangements with V and J called. Such tables lack part of the clones; where checked against another copy, unresolved V genes explain under half of the gap, and the rest is unexplained. The sample has 81,000 or so clones on record, around 87% of them singletons. The top ten clonotypes cover approximately 0.9% of the sample. The material was peripheral blood, obtained from a patient treated with radiotherapy plus ipilimumab. The receptors originated from a human donor with non-small cell lung cancer who had stable disease on radiotherapy plus ipilimumab.

J is TRBJ2-7 and V is TRBV5-1, with D perhaps matching TRBD1 (6 bases). The CDR3 runs 14 residues. V dropped 3 bases and J dropped 2 bases, with 12 bases sitting between them. Germline CDR1 SGHRS, CDR2 YFSETQ. The CDR3 reads CASSSGQGPYEQYF. In DNA form, the CDR3 reads TGCGCCAGCAGCTCGGGGCAGGGGCCCTACGAGCAGTACTTC.

The rearrangement links TRBV9 to TRBJ2-5; 8 positions agree with TRBD1. Germline loops: CDR1 SGDLS, CDR2 YYNGEE. CDR3 size: 16 residues. Trimming removed 0 bases from V and 3 bases from J; junction bases left unmatched: 7. The CDR3 coding sequence is TGTGCCAGCAGCGTAGGACAGGGGCTCGGGGAAGAGACCCAGTACTTC. It yields the protein CASSVGQGLGEETQYF.

This clone was seen only a few times. V and J are TRBV7-2 and TRBJ1-2; possible D gene TRBD1, 6 bases. The CDR3 has 15 amino acids. The ends were cut back, 0 bases at V and 2 bases at J, with 10 bases in the middle. In germline, CDR1 is SGHTA, CDR2 FQGNSA. DNA for the CDR3: TGTGCCAGCAGCTTAGCGGTGGGGGGCAACTATGGCTACACCTTC. It codes for CASSLAVGGNYGYTF.

J is TRBJ1-6 and V is TRBV28, with a tentative D call TRBD1 (5 bases). V lost 4 bases to trimming and J lost 10 bases, with 14 bases between them. The CDR3 totals 14 residues. Germline V lookup: CDR1 MDHEN, CDR2 SYDVKM. The CDR3 is CASSSGGYRSPLHF. In nucleotides, the CDR3 is TGTGCCAGCAGTTCGGGGGGTTACAGATCACCCCTCCACTTT.

The chain joins TRBV6-5 to TRBJ1-6; D unclear. The CDR3 is 16 residues long. Looked up from germline, CDR1 is MNHEY and CDR2 is SVGAGI. Trimming removed 0 bases from V and 10 bases from J, with 16 bases in between. CDR3 protein: CASSYSRVSAGSPLHF. Here the CDR3 DNA reads TGTGCCAGCAGTTACTCGAGGGTGTCGGCCGGATCACCCCTCCACTTT.

This CDR3 is CASSEPFGDEQFF. In nucleotides, the CDR3 is TGTGCCAGCAGTGAACCCTTTGGGGATGAGCAGTTCTTC. The V call is TRBV2, the J call TRBJ2-1; the D is unclear. Trimming took 2 bases from V and 8 from J, leaving 10 bases between them. This CDR3 is 13 amino acids long. CDR1 and CDR2 (germline): SNHLY, FYNNEI.

V usage is TRBV2 and J usage is TRBJ1-5; D ambiguous. Between the trimmed V and J ends, which lost 6 bases and 7 bases, there was a span of 16 bases. CDR1 and CDR2 from the germline V gene are SNHLY and FYNNEI. There are 14 residues in the CDR3. CDR3 nucleotide sequence: TGTGCCAGCAGGGTTGAGAGAGGGCAGCAGCCCCAGCATTTT. Protein product: CASRVERGQQPQHF. The whole variable domain, filled in from reference TRBV2 and TRBJ1-5, reads EPEVTQTPSHQVTQMGQEVILRCVPISNHLYFYWYRQILGQKVEFLVSFYNNEISEKSEIFDDQFSVERPDGSNFTLKIRSTKLEDSAMYFCASRVERGQQPQHFGDGTRLSIL.

This clone has more than one count but fewer than ten. Other DNA variants within this sample encode the same CDR3. The chain couples TRBV5-6 to TRBJ1-2, with TRBD1 matching 8 bases. CDR1 SGHDT and CDR2 YYEEEE come from the germline V gene. The CDR3 loop spans 14 amino acids. V gave up 1 base and J gave up 4 bases; unmatched junction bases: 3. The chain's CDR3 is CASSLTGGVYGYTF. DNA of the CDR3: TGTGCCAGCAGCTTGACAGGGGGGGTCTATGGCTACACCTTC.

CDR3 amino acids: CASSIPRGRDQPQHF. The CDR3 DNA follows: TGTGCCAGTAGTATTCCCAGGGGGCGCGATCAGCCCCAGCATTTT. This rearrangement joins TRBV19 to TRBJ1-5; 8 bases align to TRBD1. The CDR3 length is 15 residues. In germline, CDR1 is LNHDA, CDR2 SQIVND (reference sequence). With 3 bases clipped from V and 5 bases from J, the junction kept 6 bases outside the gene matches.

The chain has TRBV11-2 and TRBJ2-1; 9 bases map to TRBD1. V dropped 1 base and J dropped 9; count of bases not matched to a gene: 13. Germline-derived CDR1 and CDR2 are SGHAT and FQNNGV. The CDR3 is made up of 17 amino acids. CDR3 nucleotides: TGTGCCAGCAGCTTAGGTATCCAGGGACAGGGACGGAGTGAGCAGTTCTTC. Translating it yields CASSLGIQGQGRSEQFF.

The chain combines TRBV7-3 with TRBJ1-6, with 7 bases matching TRBD1. With V trimmed by 1 base and J by 10 bases, 10 bases remained unmatched. There are 16 residues in the CDR3. The germline gives CDR1 SGHTA, CDR2 FQGTGA. The chain's CDR3 is CASSLNPRGSNSPLHF. In nucleotides, the CDR3 is TGTGCCAGCAGCTTAAACCCCAGGGGGAGCAACTCACCCCTCCACTTT.

The rearrangement links TRBV30 to TRBJ2-5, with 8 bases that match TRBD1. The length of the CDR3 is 14 residues. Per the germline V gene, CDR1 is GTSNPN and CDR2 is SVGIG (reference sequence). V shed 0 bases, J shed 7 bases, and the junction held 7 bases outside the gene matches. For the CDR3, the DNA is TGTGCCTGGAGTGTTACAGGGGGGCAGGGGACCCAGTACTTC. Its protein product is CAWSVTGGQGTQYF.

This chain joins TRBV7-2 and TRBJ2-7; TRBD2 agrees at 10 bases. The germline V gene encodes CDR1 SGHTA and CDR2 FQGNSA. The length of the CDR3 is 15 residues. The V and J ends lost 6 bases and 1 base, in that order; junction bases with no gene match: 6. CDR3 sequence reads: CASRRRLAGSYEQYF. The CDR3 coding sequence is TGTGCCAGCAGAAGAAGACTAGCGGGTTCCTACGAGCAGTACTTC.

The chain joins TRBV5-4 to TRBJ2-1, with 8 bases fitting TRBD2. CDR1 is SGHNT and CDR2 is YYREEE in the germline V gene (reference sequence). The CDR3 has 15 amino acids. The V segment lost 7 bases and the J segment 7 bases; nucleotides outside the gene matches: 13. The CDR3 reads CASQPGGKAGNEQFF. CDR3 nucleotide sequence: TGTGCCAGCCAGCCGGGGGGGAAAGCAGGGAATGAGCAGTTCTTC.

This chain connects TRBV5-8 to TRBJ2-5; 9 nucleotides align to TRBD2. The germline CDR1 and CDR2 sequences are SGHTS and YDEGEE. The CDR3 is made up of 14 amino acids. V shed 3 bases and J 1 base; nucleotides not matched to a gene: 1. The CDR3 reads CASSWRGGQETQYF. DNA of the CDR3: TGTGCCAGCAGCTGGCGGGGGGGCCAAGAGACCCAGTACTTC.

The CDR3 nucleotides are TGTGCCAGCTCCCCCACACAACCGGGGGGTGAGCAGTACTTC. Translated: CASSPTQPGGEQYF. The gene calls are TRBV18 and TRBJ2-7; 7 bases match TRBD2. The CDR3 consists of 14 residues. Germline V lookup: CDR1 KGHSH, CDR2 LQKENI. Trimming at V came to 6 bases and at J to 7 bases, leaving 12 bases not matched to a gene.

J is TRBJ1-2 and V is TRBV2; 10 bases are a match to TRBD1. Germline CDR1 and CDR2: SNHLY and FYNNEI. The CDR3 has 12 amino acids. Trimming took 7 bases from V and 11 from J; bases not matched to a gene: 7. The CDR3 DNA reads TGTGCCAGCAAGCGGGACAGGGGTTGGTACACCTTC. This sequence encodes CASKRDRGWYTF.

The chain couples TRBV21-1 to TRBJ2-2; the table gives TRBD2 as D, unverified against the DNA. TRBV21-1 has pseudogene status. The CDR3 runs 16 residues. The chain's CDR3 is CASIKPRDFPTGELFF. The CDR3 DNA reads TGTGCCAGCATCAAACCCCGGGACTTTCCAACCGGGGAGCTGTTTTTT.

The sample holds one count of this clone. One end of the junction fails to match germline, which may point to a read error. The V gene is TRBV7-7, the J gene TRBJ2-5; D is unclear. Looked up from germline, CDR1 is SSHAT and CDR2 is FNYEAQ (reference sequence). This CDR3 is built from 14 residues. CDR3 sequence: CASSLDPGLETQYF. The CDR3 DNA reads as TGTGCTAGCAGCTTAGACCCCGGCCTCGAGACCCAGTACTTC.

This clone has more than one count but fewer than ten. The rearrangement uses TRBV19 and TRBJ1-1, with D possibly matching TRBD1 (5 bases). The CDR3 totals 14 residues. V was clipped by 4 bases and J by 5 bases, with 14 bases between them. Germline CDR1 is LNHDA and CDR2 is SQIVND (reference sequence). This CDR3 is CASSTRGAGTEAFF. The CDR3 DNA reads TGTGCCAGTAGTACAAGGGGCGCGGGGACTGAAGCTTTCTTT.

V and J are TRBV18 and TRBJ2-5; 7 bases agree with TRBD1. Germline V lookup: CDR1 KGHSH, CDR2 LQKENI. This CDR3 contains 15 residues. The J segment lost 5 bases and the V segment lost 4 bases, leaving 10 bases of the junction unmatched. The CDR3 loop reads CASSRHQGEEETQYF. The CDR3 DNA reads TGTGCCAGCTCACGCCACCAGGGGGAAGAGGAGACCCAGTACTTC.

The chain uses TRBV5-4 and TRBJ1-1, with D maybe TRBD1 (6 bases). The CDR3 has 15 amino acids. Germline V lookup: CDR1 SGHNT, CDR2 YYREEE (reference sequence). Trimming shortened V by 5 bases and J by 1 base, and 15 bases separated the two germline ends. CDR3 sequence reads: CASRPGVLTNTEAFF. The CDR3 region has the DNA TGTGCCAGCAGACCAGGGGTATTAACGAACACTGAAGCTTTCTTT.

The rearrangement uses TRBV6-1 and TRBJ2-7; D gene uncertain. The CDR3 consists of 11 residues. The V end lost 4 bases, the J end lost 3 bases, and 4 bases lay between the germline ends. CDR1 is MNHNS, CDR2 SASEGT, per germline. The CDR3 here is CASSAVYEQYF. The CDR3 DNA follows: TGTGCCAGCAGTGCCGTCTACGAGCAGTACTTC.

This clone has a single count. The chain employs TRBV2 and TRBJ1-6, with D unclear. CDR3 length: 16 amino acids. Per the germline V gene, CDR1 is SNHLY and CDR2 is FYNNEI. V shed 8 bases and J shed 0 bases, with 14 bases lying between them. DNA for the CDR3: TGTGCCAGCCATGGAGCGACTGCCTCCTATAATTCACCCCTCCACTTT. Translation gives CASHGATASYNSPLHF.